The text below deals with one T cell receptor beta chain. Trimming left V 6 bases short and J 2 bases short, with 1 base between. The length of the CDR3 is 11 residues. Germline V gene data show CDR1 as SGHAT and CDR2 as FQNNGV. These data originate in a study of shared clonotypes between healthy human individuals. The data were produced by immunoSEQ multiplex PCR, yet TCRdb's version contains in-frame clones alone and is incomplete. The sample lists under 1,100,000 clones, more than 75% seen once, with around 0.61% in the top ten. The sequence was obtained from a man younger than 35 in good health. Some clones in this sample may be carry-over from other donors' samples. V gene TRBV11-2 combines with J gene TRBJ2-2; D not certain. The specimen was memory CD4+ T cells from PBMCs. The subset denotes: CD45RA-negative fraction. Written as DNA, the CDR3 is TGTGCCAGCAGAAACACCGGGGAGCTGTTTTTT. Protein product: CASRNTGELFF. Full variable domain (outside the CDR3, taken from reference TRBV11-2 and TRBJ2-2): EAGVAQSPRYKIIEKRQSVAFWCNPISGHATLYWYQQILGQGPKLLIQFQNNGVVDDSQLPKDRFSAERLKGVDSTLKIQPAKLEDSAVYLCASRNTGELFFGEGSRLTVL.